This TCR beta chain originates from a study of cytomegalovirus exposure and HLA in healthy donors. Regarding the study as a whole: The authors judged a highly shared variant cluster likely a sequencing artifact.

This CDR3 has 13 residues. Trimming took 1 base from V and 3 from J, leaving 6 bases between them. Germline V gene lookup returns CDR1 SGHRS and CDR2 YFSETQ. PCR was performed using 60 Vbeta and 13 Jbeta primers. Libraries were prepared by immunoSEQ multiplex PCR; TCRdb keeps only in-frame clonotypes and omits some of them. The table shows about 160,000 clones, with roughly 85% occurring only once. With regard to this clone: Antigen: not known.

This chain connects TRBV5-1 to TRBJ2-3; TRBD1 is a possible D gene (5 bases). Sequenced material: PBMCs. This clonotype was obtained from a woman in her 30s in good health and CMV-seronegative. CDR3 in amino acids: CASSLQGTDTQYF. The CDR3 coding sequence is TGCGCCAGCAGCTTGCAGGGAACAGATACGCAGTATTTT. The variable domain in full, with the rest retrieved from reference TRBV5-1 and TRBJ2-3, is KAGVTQTPRYLIKTRGQQVTLSCSPISGHRSVSWYQQTPGQGLQFLFEYFSETQRNKGNFPGRFSGRQFSNSRSEMNVSTLELGDSALYLCASSLQGTDTQYFGPGTRLTVL.